This entry lists 8 T cell receptor beta chains sequenced from one sample in a study of blood T cell repertoires in COVID-19. The protocol was immunoSEQ multiplex PCR, while the TCRdb copy is restricted to in-frame clones and leaves out a portion. The sample holds under 250,000 clones, about 82% seen once. Sequencing was done on a sample of peripheral blood. The receptors originated from a man aged 50-59 years with COVID-19, enrolled during active disease.

The chain employs TRBV3-1 (or the pseudogene TRBV3-2) and TRBJ2-7; 9 nucleotides line up with TRBD1. Germline assignment: CDR1 LGHDT and CDR2 YNNKEL (reference sequence). After removal of 4 bases from V and 2 bases from J, the junction contained 6 bases not matched to a gene. The CDR3 spans 15 residues. As DNA, the CDR3 is TGTGCCAGCAGCCTGGGGGGACAGGGACCCTACGAGCAGTACTTC. This gives the protein CASSLGGQGPYEQYF.

This chain links TRBV7-2 with TRBJ2-5; 9 bases are shared with TRBD2. This CDR3 region has 16 residues. CDR1 is SGHTA and CDR2 is FQGNSA in the germline V gene. After removal of 3 bases from V and 2 bases from J, the junction contained 7 bases not matched to a gene. The CDR3, as DNA: TGTGCCAGCAGCTTCGGGCTAGCGGGGCCACAAGAGACCCAGTACTTC. Translating it yields CASSFGLAGPQETQYF.

V gene TRBV7-9 combines with J gene TRBJ2-5; 8 bases match TRBD1. The V gene end was trimmed by 1 base and the J gene end by 5 bases; junction bases not matched to a gene: 9. Germline V gives CDR1 SEHNR, CDR2 FQNEAQ (reference sequence). The CDR3 spans 16 residues. The CDR3 DNA follows: TGTGCCAGCAGCTTAGGAGAGAGACAGGGGACGGAGACCCAGTACTTC. Amino acids: CASSLGERQGTETQYF.

The chain recombines TRBV9 with TRBJ1-2; TRBD1 matches 10 bases. The germline CDR1 and CDR2 sequences are SGDLS and YYNGEE. V lost 4 bases and J lost 8; bases outside the gene matches: 8. The CDR3 runs 14 residues. The CDR3 here is CASSLMTGGWGYTF. As DNA, the CDR3 is TGTGCCAGCAGCCTTATGACAGGGGGCTGGGGCTACACCTTC.

This chain links TRBV23-1 with TRBJ2-7; 7 nucleotides agree with TRBD2. TRBV23-1 carries the ORF label, with uncertain function. This CDR3 contains 15 residues. The junction had 5 bases not matched to a gene; V was cut back by 0 bases and J by 3 bases. CDR3 nucleotide sequence: TGCGCCAGCAGTCAATCCAAAGAGCGGGGCTACGAGCAGTACTTC. Translating it yields CASSQSKERGYEQYF.

In its sample, this clone was seen a few times. This chain uses TRBV7-3 with TRBJ2-2; 9 nucleotides match TRBD1. The ends lost 7 bases at V and 6 bases at J; junction bases unmatched: 6. The CDR3 covers 14 residues. Looked up from germline, CDR1 is SGHTA and CDR2 is FQGTGA. This CDR3 reads CASKGQGGSGELFF. For the CDR3, the DNA is TGTGCCAGCAAGGGACAGGGAGGATCCGGGGAGCTGTTTTTT.

The chain uses TRBV6-5 and TRBJ1-2; perhaps TRBD1 as D (5 bases). Germline values: CDR1 MNHEY, CDR2 SVGAGI. The ends were cut back, 5 bases at V and 0 bases at J, with 13 bases in the middle. The CDR3 runs to 15 residues. The CDR3 spells CASSLSRTSNYGYTF. Written as DNA, the CDR3 is TGTGCCAGCAGTCTCTCCAGGACATCTAACTATGGCTACACCTTC.

V and J are TRBV4-1 and TRBJ1-5, with 11 bases that match TRBD1. Unmatched junction bases numbered 9, after V lost 5 bases and J lost 3 bases. The CDR3 sequence is 17 residues long. CDR1 is MGHRA and CDR2 is YSYEKL in the germline V gene. The CDR3 DNA follows: TGCGCCAGCAGCTCAGGACAGGGGGCCAATTACAATCAGCCCCAGCATTTT. This codes for CASSSGQGANYNQPQHF.